Listed below are T cell receptor beta chains from one sample, sequenced in a study of monozygotic twins with inflammatory bowel disease. Using the 5' RACE reads, TCRdb records one entry per CDR3 protein without DNA. This sample's clone table lists tens of thousands of distinct CDR3 sequences. Input material: blood. These receptors originate from a human donor with ulcerative colitis or Crohn's disease, or a healthy co-twin of an affected twin (not recorded which). The CDR3 runs from the conserved cysteine through the conserved F or W.

TRBJ2-5,TRBV18,CASSPLLAGGQETQYF
TRBJ2-5,TRBV19,CASSNRPSPETQYF
TRBJ1-1,TRBV25-1,CASSELGQGKWNTEAFF
TRBJ2-7,TRBV20-1,CSALPGTGGPYEQYF
TRBJ2-3,TRBV6-1,CASSRTSGGVADTQYF
TRBJ2-7,TRBV2,CASSGGRGSYEQYF
TRBJ1-6,TRBV20-1,CSARDRGQSSYNSPLHF
TRBJ2-2,TRBV5-6,CASSLARVDTGELFF
TRBJ1-1,TRBV16,CASSQLSRDTEAFF
TRBJ2-7,TRBV9,CASSVAAGGQEQYF
TRBJ2-7,TRBV14,CASSQNTGQALYEQYF
TRBJ1-5,TRBV20-1,CSGTRPDQPQHF
TRBJ1-1,TRBV28,CASSLYRVMNTEAFF
TRBJ1-1,TRBV7-3,CASGLGGPNTEAFF
TRBJ2-1,TRBV11-1,CASSLVLQRADNEQFF
TRBJ2-5,TRBV11-2,CASSLTWLAGETQYF